This entry describes one TCR beta chain. This CDR3 has 16 amino acids. Only in-frame clones appear in the TCRdb table, and some are missing; sequencing was by immunoSEQ multiplex PCR. The sample records 95,000 to 100,000 clones, around nine tenths being singletons. The data originate from a study of T cell responses to AZD1222 COVID-19 vaccine. The chain uses TRBV21-1 and TRBJ2-5. TRBV21-1 is shown as a pseudogene. Sequences were derived from peripheral blood, sampled 28 days after the second AZD1222 dose. The receptor was isolated from an adult who received the AZD1222 COVID-19 vaccine. In nucleotides, the CDR3 is TGTGCCAGCAGCAAAGCCCCTCTCGACGGGGCGCGGACCCAGTACTTC. It encodes CASSKAPLDGARTQYF.